The present entry profiles one T cell receptor (beta chain) with its context. The target antigen is unknown. Using a J-beta primer mix together with a sample-barcoded 5' primer, a second PCR was run for roughly 6 to 11 cycles. TCRdb itself ran the 5' RACE reads through MiXCR, one entry per CDR3 protein. The sample lists about 780,000 distinct CDR3 sequences, around 25% occurring once. The sample belongs to a study of blood T cells in healthy people across ages. Study-level findings and limits: What prevented conclusive comparison of naive and antigen-experienced cells was that PBMCs were unsorted. The unknown donor CMV status may have confounded expanded clonotype changes.

All donors came from Russia, were Caucasian and healthy, and spanned ages about 6 to 90. The same sample was also studied in work on T cells of mothers and their children. Per that study: Every mother produced more than 9.5 million TCR beta CDR3 reads, whereas every child provided several million.

Sequencing was carried out using blood. The receptor's source is a boy aged 10-17 years in good health.

CDR3 amino acids: CASSLALTGSDTQYF. The CDR3 region has the DNA TGTGCCAGCAGCTTAGCCCTCACAGGGTCCGATACGCAGTATTTT. The V gene is TRBV7-2, the J gene TRBJ2-3, with D tentatively TRBD1 (6 bases). The CDR3 loop spans 15 amino acids. Germline CDR1 reads SGHTA; CDR2 reads FQGNSA. Between the trimmed V and J ends, which lost 0 bases and 6 bases, there was a span of 13 bases. The complete variable domain, with remaining parts taken from reference TRBV7-2 and TRBJ2-3, reads GAGVSQSPSNKVTEKGKDVELRCDPISGHTALYWYRQSLGQGLEFLIYFQGNSAPDKSGLPSDRFSAERTGGSVSTLTIQRTQQEDSAVYLCASSLALTGSDTQYFGPGTRLTVL.